The 10 T cell receptor beta chains reported below all come from one sample, sequenced in a study of HIV-infected patients and healthy controls. All unsorted peripheral T cells were captured because whole blood was used without fractionation. Alpha and beta constant-region primers primed reverse transcription of around 500 ng RNA. Using multiplexing indices, alpha and beta chain libraries were generated apart by chain-specific third strand synthesis. One entry per CDR3 protein results from TCRdb running MiXCR on the 5' RACE reads. The sample consists of several thousand distinct CDR3 sequences, about a fifth of them appearing once. This specimen was blood, taken before antiretroviral therapy. The receptors were sampled from an adult with HIV infection.

This sequence joins TRBV7-2 and TRBJ1-1; D is ambiguous. From germline, CDR1 is SGHTA and CDR2 FQGNSA. V lost 3 bases, J lost 5 bases, and 7 bases lay in between. The CDR3 sequence is 12 residues long. The CDR3 DNA reads TGTGCCAGCAGCTTTGGCCCGACTGAAGCTTTCTTT. This encodes CASSFGPTEAFF.

The sample holds a few counts of this clonotype. The gene calls are TRBV12-3 or TRBV12-4 and TRBJ1-2, with no clear D. This CDR3 region has 15 residues. V dropped 4 bases and J dropped 2 bases, with 14 bases sitting between them. The chain's CDR3 is CASSSEPGKNYGYTF. The CDR3, as DNA: TGTGCCAGCAGTTCGGAGCCGGGGAAAAACTATGGCTACACCTTC.

This clonotype qualifies as medium-sized. The chain links TRBV4-1 to TRBJ2-1, with 8 bases that match TRBD2. CDR3 size: 16 residues. Per the germline V gene, CDR1 is MGHRA and CDR2 is YSYEKL. V trimming: 0 bases; J trimming: 6 bases; junction bases outside the gene matches: 7. DNA of the CDR3: TGCGCCAGCAGCCAAGATCACGGGGGGGCAGGCAATGAGCAGTTCTTC. This encodes CASSQDHGGAGNEQFF.

This CDR3 is CASSLDLGDTEAFF. The DNA of the CDR3 is TGCGCCAGCAGCTTGGATCTGGGGGACACTGAAGCTTTCTTT. This chain connects TRBV5-1 to TRBJ1-1; D may be TRBD1 (5 bases). Germline V CDR1 and CDR2: SGHRS, YFSETQ. The CDR3 has 14 amino acids. The V end was cut by 0 bases, the J end by 3 bases, with 9 bases between.

This clonotype ranks as medium-sized. The rearrangement links TRBV4-1 to TRBJ1-2; 7 bases are a match to TRBD1. Trimming removed 3 bases from V and 8 bases from J; junction bases left unmatched: 9. CDR1 and CDR2 (germline): MGHRA, YSYEKL. The CDR3 extends over 14 amino acids. CDR3 nucleotides: TGCGCCAGCAGCCAGTTTGACAGGGTAGGCGGCTACACCTTC. Its protein is CASSQFDRVGGYTF.

By share, this clonotype ranks as medium-sized. The V and J genes are TRBV6-2 or TRBV6-3 and TRBJ1-5; TRBD1 aligns across 7 bases. V gave up 5 bases and J gave up 0 bases; unmatched junction bases: 7. The CDR3 loop spans 16 amino acids. Per the germline V gene, CDR1 is MNHEY and CDR2 is SVGEGT. The CDR3 reads CASSSPGGDSNQPQHF. DNA of the CDR3: TGTGCCAGCAGTAGCCCAGGGGGAGATAGCAATCAGCCCCAGCATTTT.

This clonotype was recorded a few times. This chain uses TRBV5-1 with TRBJ2-3; 7 bases match TRBD1. This CDR3 contains 15 residues. The germline CDR1 and CDR2 sequences are SGHRS and YFSETQ. Losses at the gene ends were 0 bases for V and 4 bases for J; bases not matched to a gene: 5. CDR3 region: CASSLGQGVADTQYF. In DNA, the CDR3 is TGCGCCAGCAGCTTGGGTCAGGGGGTCGCAGATACGCAGTATTTT.

Sample share makes this clonotype medium-sized. DNA of the CDR3: TGTGCCAGCGGGGACGGGGGTCTCGAGACCCAGTACTTC. Its protein is CASGDGGLETQYF. The chain is built from TRBV6-1 and TRBJ2-5; D is possibly TRBD2 (6 bases). Per germline, CDR1 MNHNS and CDR2 SASEGT. The V gene lost 8 bases and the J gene lost 5 bases, with 15 bases spanning the gap. This CDR3 spans 13 amino acids.

By its share, this clonotype is medium-sized (0.01 to 0.1%). This sequence joins TRBV4-2 and TRBJ2-5; TRBD1 might be the D (6 bases). The V gene lost 0 bases and the J gene lost 2 bases, with 13 bases spanning the gap. Germline CDR1 and CDR2: LGHNA and YNFKEQ. This CDR3 comprises 16 residues. This CDR3 reads CASSQEDSDRQETQYF. In DNA, the CDR3 is TGTGCCAGCAGCCAAGAGGACAGTGATAGGCAAGAGACCCAGTACTTC.

This clonotype is medium-sized by share. The V gene is TRBV6-5, the J gene TRBJ2-6; D is possibly TRBD2 (7 bases). The germline V and J ends were trimmed by 4 bases and 2 bases, with 18 bases remaining between them. The CDR3 loop spans 18 amino acids. Germline-derived CDR1 and CDR2 are MNHEY and SVGAGI. As DNA, the CDR3 is TGTGCCAGCAGTTCCCGTTGGGGGGGCAGGGCTGGGGCCAACGTCCTGACTTTC. Protein: CASSSRWGGRAGANVLTF.